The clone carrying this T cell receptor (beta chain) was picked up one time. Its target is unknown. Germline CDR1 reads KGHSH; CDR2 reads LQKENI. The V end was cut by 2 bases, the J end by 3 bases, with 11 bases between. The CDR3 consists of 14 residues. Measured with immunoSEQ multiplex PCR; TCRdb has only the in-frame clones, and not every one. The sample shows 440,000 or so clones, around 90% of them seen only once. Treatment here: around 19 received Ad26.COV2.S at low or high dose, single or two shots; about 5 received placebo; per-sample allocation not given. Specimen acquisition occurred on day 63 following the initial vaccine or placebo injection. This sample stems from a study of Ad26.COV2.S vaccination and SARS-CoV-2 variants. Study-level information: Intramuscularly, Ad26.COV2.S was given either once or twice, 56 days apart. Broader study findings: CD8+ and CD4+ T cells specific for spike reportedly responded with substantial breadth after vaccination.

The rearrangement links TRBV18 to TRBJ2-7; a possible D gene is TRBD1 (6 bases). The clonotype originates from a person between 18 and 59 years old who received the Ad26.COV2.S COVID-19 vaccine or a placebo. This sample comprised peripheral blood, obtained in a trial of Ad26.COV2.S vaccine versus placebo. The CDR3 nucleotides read TGTGCCAGCTCACCAAACAGGGTTCTCTACGAGCAGTACTTC. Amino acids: CASSPNRVLYEQYF.